Each of the 27 T cell receptor beta chains below was sequenced from the same sample in a study of cytomegalovirus exposure and HLA in healthy donors. The assay was immunoSEQ multiplex PCR, and TCRdb's table has in-frame clones only and misses some. The profile covers fewer than 200,000 clones, with around 96% appearing a single time and 0.89% taken by the ten largest. Sequenced: PBMCs. Receptors were obtained from a woman in her late teens or twenties in good health and CMV-seronegative.

In the case of this clone: Other DNA sequences of this sample code for an identical CDR3. The V call is TRBV30, the J call TRBJ1-2; 9 bases align to TRBD1. Germline V gene sequence: CDR1 GTSNPN, CDR2 SVGIG (reference sequence). This CDR3 contains 14 residues. CDR3 sequence (DNA): TGTGTCGGAGAGGAACAGGGGGCCAACTATGGCTACACCTTC. Its translation: CVGEEQGANYGYTF.

The chain joins TRBV7-9 to TRBJ2-5; TRBD2 might be the D (5 bases). The CDR3 consists of 12 residues. V lost 4 bases to trimming and J lost 7 bases, with 10 bases between them. The germline V gene has CDR1 SEHNR and CDR2 FQNEAQ (reference sequence). The CDR3 bases are TGTGCCAGCAGCTCGGACTCCCCGACCCAGTACTTC. Its protein product is CASSSDSPTQYF.

This clone appeared a single time. V gene TRBV5-6 combines with J gene TRBJ2-3, with TRBD1 matching 10 bases. V was clipped by 3 bases and J by 4 bases; unmatched bases: 5. Germline CDR1 SGHDT, CDR2 YYEEEE. This CDR3 spans 15 amino acids. DNA of the CDR3: TGTGCCAGCAGCTATGCGACAGGGGGCCCAGATACGCAGTATTTT. Amino acids: CASSYATGGPDTQYF.

The V and J genes are TRBV7-9 and TRBJ2-3, with D unclear. V was clipped by 5 bases and J by 2 bases, with 14 bases between them. The CDR3 contains 15 residues. The germline gives CDR1 SEHNR, CDR2 FQNEAQ (reference sequence). The CDR3, as DNA: TGTGCCAGCAGCCTCTTACTCACCAACACAGATACGCAGTATTTT. Its translation: CASSLLLTNTDTQYF.

The chain has TRBV4-1 and TRBJ1-4; D gene uncertain. Germline V CDR1 and CDR2: MGHRA, YSYEKL. The CDR3 is made up of 15 amino acids. The ends were cut back, 7 bases at V and 0 bases at J, with 12 bases in the middle. CDR3: CASTSRSSTNEKLFF. The DNA for the CDR3 is TGCGCCAGCACCAGTCGGAGTTCAACTAATGAAAAACTGTTTTTT.

This clone was seen just once. The chain joins TRBV6-5 to TRBJ1-2; possible D gene TRBD1, 6 bases. Germline V gene lookup returns CDR1 MNHEY and CDR2 SVGAGI. This CDR3 region has 15 residues. Trimming took off 2 bases at V and 6 bases at J, with 16 bases between the two ends. In DNA form, the CDR3 reads TGTGCCAGCAGTTACCTGACAGGAGCGAATGATGGCTACACCTTC. Its translation is CASSYLTGANDGYTF.

This chain uses TRBV7-3 with TRBJ2-1; D is perhaps TRBD2 (5 bases). Looked up from germline, CDR1 is SGHTA and CDR2 is FQGTGA. V was cut by 4 bases and J by 5 bases, with 9 bases left in between. The CDR3 runs 13 residues. The CDR3 sequence: CASSSTRNNEQFF. The CDR3 DNA follows: TGTGCCAGCAGCTCAACTAGAAACAATGAGCAGTTCTTC.

The genes are TRBV7-8 and TRBJ2-7, with D maybe TRBD1 (6 bases). This CDR3 is built from 17 residues. Germline CDR1 and CDR2: SGHVS and FQNEAQ. Deletions cut 2 bases from V and 4 bases from J, with 21 bases between. CDR3 in amino acids: CASSLKGLAQGHYEQYF. As DNA, the CDR3 is TGTGCCAGCAGCTTAAAGGGGTTGGCACAGGGCCATTACGAGCAGTACTTC.

The chain combines TRBV7-2 with TRBJ2-1; tentative D call: TRBD1 (6 bases). Germline CDR1 SGHTA, CDR2 FQGNSA. Trimming left V 1 base short and J 4 bases short, with 17 bases between. CDR3 length: 17 residues. This chain's CDR3 is CASSLVRALRGYNEQFF. The DNA for the CDR3 is TGTGCCAGCAGCTTAGTTCGCGCGCTCAGGGGATACAATGAGCAGTTCTTC.

The chain combines TRBV7-9 with TRBJ2-1; possibly TRBD2 for D (5 bases). V was clipped by 3 bases and J by 5 bases, with 20 bases between them. This CDR3 is 17 amino acids long. CDR1 is SEHNR and CDR2 is FQNEAQ in the germline V gene (reference sequence). The CDR3 DNA sequence: TGTGCCAGCAGCTTGGTGGGTACACTAGGCGCGAACAATGAGCAGTTCTTC. It translates to CASSLVGTLGANNEQFF.

Worth noting for this clone: The identical CDR3 is also encoded by other nucleotide sequences in the sample. The chain uses TRBV7-9 and TRBJ2-7, with 7 bases that match TRBD2. The CDR3 is 13 residues long. The germline V gene has CDR1 SEHNR and CDR2 FQNEAQ (reference sequence). The V gene end was trimmed by 2 bases and the J gene end by 3 bases; junction bases not matched to a gene: 1. This CDR3 is CASSLPSGYEQYF. The CDR3 DNA is TGTGCCAGCAGCTTACCTAGCGGCTACGAGCAGTACTTC.

The V call is TRBV7-2, the J call TRBJ2-3; 8 nucleotides align to TRBD2. The junction had 6 bases not matched to a gene; V was cut back by 3 bases and J by 4 bases. The germline V gene encodes CDR1 SGHTA and CDR2 FQGNSA. The CDR3 sequence is 15 residues long. The CDR3 bases are TGTGCCAGCAGCTTTCTAGCGGGTCCAGCAGATACGCAGTATTTT. This translates into CASSFLAGPADTQYF. The variable domain in full, with the rest retrieved from reference TRBV7-2 and TRBJ2-3, is GAGVSQSPSNKVTEKGKDVELRCDPISGHTALYWYRQSLGQGLEFLIYFQGNSAPDKSGLPSDRFSAERTGGSVSTLTIQRTQQEDSAVYLCASSFLAGPADTQYFGPGTRLTVL.

The CDR3 protein is CAWNPARDSYSNQPQHF. In nucleotides, the CDR3 is TGTGCCTGGAACCCCGCCCGGGACAGTTATAGCAATCAGCCCCAGCATTTT. The rearrangement joins TRBV30 to TRBJ1-5; TRBD1 matches at 7 bases. The CDR3 has 17 residues. Germline CDR1 is GTSNPN and CDR2 is SVGIG (reference sequence). The ends lost 4 bases at V and 0 bases at J; junction bases unmatched: 12.

V usage is TRBV7-2 and J usage is TRBJ2-2; 10 positions agree with TRBD2. The germline gives CDR1 SGHTA, CDR2 FQGNSA. Trimming removed 5 bases from V and 4 bases from J; junction bases left unmatched: 4. The CDR3 totals 15 residues. The CDR3: CASSQSGGATGELFF. The CDR3, as DNA: TGTGCCAGCAGCCAGAGCGGGGGGGCCACCGGGGAGCTGTTTTTT.

This chain links TRBV7-2 with TRBJ2-7; D is perhaps TRBD2 (6 bases). Germline V CDR1 and CDR2: SGHTA, FQGNSA. The CDR3 is made up of 14 amino acids. Trimming removed 4 bases at V and 0 bases at J, with 10 bases between. The DNA of the CDR3 is TGTGCCAGCAGCTCCGGGGGTAGCTCCTACGAGCAGTACTTC. This translates into CASSSGGSSYEQYF.

The rearrangement uses TRBV5-1 and TRBJ1-2; 7 nucleotides line up with TRBD1. This CDR3 contains 16 residues. The germline CDR1 and CDR2 sequences are SGHRS and YFSETQ. The V gene end was trimmed by 4 bases and the J gene end by 5 bases; junction bases not matched to a gene: 14. The CDR3 DNA follows: TGCGCCAGCAGCCCAACCCGGACAGGCGTCTTTTATGGCTACACCTTC. Its translation is CASSPTRTGVFYGYTF.

The genes are TRBV2 and TRBJ2-1, with 12 nucleotides matching TRBD2. The CDR3 is 15 residues long. Germline V gene data show CDR1 as SNHLY and CDR2 as FYNNEI. V lost 0 bases, J lost 12 bases, and 6 bases stayed unmatched. The chain's CDR3 is CASSEATSGGARQFF. The CDR3 DNA sequence: TGTGCCAGCAGTGAAGCGACTAGCGGGGGCGCCCGGCAGTTCTTC.

V gene TRBV6-1 combines with J gene TRBJ2-1; 9 nucleotides match TRBD1. The CDR3 sequence is 16 residues long. With 2 bases clipped from V and 2 bases from J, the junction kept 4 bases outside the gene matches. From germline, CDR1 is MNHNS and CDR2 SASEGT. The CDR3 nucleotides are TGTGCCAGCAGTGAATTATGGGACAGGGCCTACAATGAGCAGTTCTTC. Protein: CASSELWDRAYNEQFF.

The chain recombines TRBV18 with TRBJ2-1; D not certain. There are 14 residues in the CDR3. The germline CDR1 and CDR2 sequences are KGHSH and LQKENI. Trimming cost V 4 bases and J 5 bases, with 12 bases left between them. The CDR3 DNA sequence: TGTGCCAGCTCACGGCCGACAAGCAACAATGAGCAGTTCTTC. It yields the protein CASSRPTSNNEQFF. Combining the CDR3 with reference TRBV18 and TRBJ2-1 gives the whole variable domain NAGVMQNPRHLVRRRGQEARLRCSPMKGHSHVYWYRQLPEEGLKFMVYLQKENIIDESGMPKERFSAEFPKEGPSILRIQQVVRGDSAAYFCASSRPTSNNEQFFGPGTRLTVL.

The chain is built from TRBV9 and TRBJ1-1; D is undetermined. Trimming stripped 0 bases from V and 4 bases from J, with 7 bases between. The CDR3 is made up of 13 amino acids. Germline V gene lookup returns CDR1 SGDLS and CDR2 YYNGEE. CDR3 bases: TGTGCCAGCAGCGTAGTCGCAGGCACTGAAGCTTTCTTT. It is translated as CASSVVAGTEAFF.

This chain uses TRBV6-1 with TRBJ2-1; D remains ambiguous. The germline CDR1 and CDR2 sequences are MNHNS and SASEGT. The CDR3 loop spans 13 amino acids. The germline V and J ends were trimmed by 7 bases and 3 bases, with 10 bases remaining between them. CDR3 in amino acids: CASTAPGYNEQFF. CDR3 coding DNA: TGTGCCAGCACCGCCCCCGGCTACAATGAGCAGTTCTTC.

This chain uses TRBV4-1 with TRBJ2-5; 7 nucleotides match TRBD2. The length of the CDR3 is 15 residues. V lost 0 bases to trimming and J lost 5 bases; unmatched junction nucleotides: 6. Germline V CDR1 and CDR2: MGHRA, YSYEKL. The CDR3 DNA is TGCGCCAGCAGCCAAGATCAAGCTAGCGGTGAGACCCAGTACTTC. Translation gives CASSQDQASGETQYF.

The chain employs TRBV6-6 and TRBJ2-4; 9 bases are a match to TRBD1. The V segment lost 2 bases and the J segment 8 bases; nucleotides outside the gene matches: 10. The CDR3 covers 16 residues. CDR1 MNHNY and CDR2 SVGAGI come from the germline V gene (reference sequence). The DNA for the CDR3 is TGTGCCAGCAGTTACGGGGGATACAGGGGGCAAGACATTCAGTACTTC. This translates into CASSYGGYRGQDIQYF.

The gene calls are TRBV19 and TRBJ1-5; D gene ambiguous. The germline CDR1 and CDR2 sequences are LNHDA and SQIVND (reference sequence). Between the trimmed V and J ends, which lost 7 bases and 2 bases, there was a span of 21 bases. This CDR3 contains 17 residues. The DNA for the CDR3 is TGTGCCAGTAAATATTGGAGGCCCGCTGAAGGCAATCAGCCCCAGCATTTT. Translating gives CASKYWRPAEGNQPQHF.

The V gene is TRBV7-2, the J gene TRBJ2-1; possibly TRBD1 for D (6 bases). V lost 4 bases to trimming and J lost 2 bases, with 12 bases between them. CDR3 length: 15 amino acids. The germline V gene encodes CDR1 SGHTA and CDR2 FQGNSA. The CDR3 bases are TGTGCCAGCAGCTCAATCGGGACACCCTACAATGAGCAGTTCTTC. This gives the protein CASSSIGTPYNEQFF.

The gene calls are TRBV6-5 and TRBJ1-2, with D maybe TRBD1 (6 bases). CDR3 size: 14 residues. Per germline, CDR1 MNHEY and CDR2 SVGAGI. V lost 5 bases to trimming and J lost 2 bases, with 12 bases between them. The CDR3 DNA follows: TGTGCCAGCAGTCCAGGACAGCTAAACTATGGCTACACCTTC. Translation: CASSPGQLNYGYTF.

The genes are TRBV9 and TRBJ1-3; 7 bases agree with TRBD1. The V and J ends lost 2 bases and 0 bases, in that order; junction bases with no gene match: 8. The CDR3 sequence is 17 residues long. Germline V CDR1 and CDR2: SGDLS, YYNGEE. CDR3 nucleotide sequence: TGTGCCAGCAGCGTGACAGGGCTTCCCCACTCTGGAAACACCATATATTTT. Its protein product is CASSVTGLPHSGNTIYF.